This TCR beta chain emerged from a study of cytomegalovirus exposure and HLA in healthy donors. As to this clone: Its matching antigen is unknown.

CDR1 LNHNV and CDR2 YYDKDF come from the germline V gene (reference sequence). V gave up 3 bases and J gave up 3 bases; unmatched junction bases: 7. The CDR3 covers 15 residues. Findings and caveats of the study: According to the study, around 160 TCR beta chains were cytomegalovirus-associated.

Profiling relied on immunoSEQ multiplex PCR, and the TCRdb table lists in-frame clones only, not all of them. The sample carries approximately 120,000 clones, about 94% recorded once. The source material was PBMCs. The J gene is TRBJ2-7, the V gene TRBV15; TRBD2 aligns across 8 bases. This TCR was sampled from a woman aged 18-29 years in good health and CMV-seronegative. The CDR3 coding sequence is TGTGCCACCAGCAGGGTGACTAGCGCGTTCTACGAGCAGTACTTC. The encoded protein is CATSRVTSAFYEQYF.